Here is one T cell receptor (beta chain) with its context. The data were obtained in a study of T cell changes during pregnancy in multiple sclerosis. Assay used: immunoSEQ multiplex PCR; TCRdb lists only in-frame clones, some missing. The sample yields 60,000 or so clones, 70% to 90% seen once. CDR1 and CDR2 from the germline V gene are LGHNA and YNFKEQ. CDR3 length equals 18 residues. Losses at the gene ends were 2 bases for V and 4 bases for J; bases not matched to a gene: 8. This material consisted of peripheral blood, taken in the first trimester of pregnancy. This chain links TRBV4-2 with TRBJ2-7, with 16 bases fitting TRBD2. The sequence derives from a female donor with multiple sclerosis, enrolled in a pregnancy study. CDR3 in DNA: TGTGCCAGCAGCCAATTTGGGACTAGCGGGGGGGCCGGGTACGAGCAGTACTTC. This codes for CASSQFGTSGGAGYEQYF.